The present T cell receptor beta chain was sequenced within a study of cytomegalovirus exposure and HLA in healthy donors. Findings and caveats of the study: 164 TCR beta chains were listed as cytomegalovirus-associated. The classifier reportedly diagnosed cytomegalovirus status with high specificity and sensitivity.

With regard to this clone: The antigen is not known.

The V gene end was trimmed by 0 bases and the J gene end by 2 bases; junction bases not matched to a gene: 13. Germline CDR1 and CDR2: LNHNV and YYDKDF (reference sequence). The CDR3 totals 20 residues. The table came from immunoSEQ multiplex PCR; TCRdb's copy has only in-frame clones and leaves some out. The sample contains about 160,000 clones, approximately 96% of which appear only once. The clonotype comes from a woman between 18 and 30 years old in good health and CMV-seronegative. This chain links TRBV15 with TRBJ2-3, with 11 bases lining up with TRBD2. What was sequenced was PBMCs. The CDR3 region has the DNA TGTGCCACCAGCAGAGATTTGGCCGGCGGGACTAGCGGACACACAGATACGCAGTATTTT. This gives the protein CATSRDLAGGTSGHTDTQYF.